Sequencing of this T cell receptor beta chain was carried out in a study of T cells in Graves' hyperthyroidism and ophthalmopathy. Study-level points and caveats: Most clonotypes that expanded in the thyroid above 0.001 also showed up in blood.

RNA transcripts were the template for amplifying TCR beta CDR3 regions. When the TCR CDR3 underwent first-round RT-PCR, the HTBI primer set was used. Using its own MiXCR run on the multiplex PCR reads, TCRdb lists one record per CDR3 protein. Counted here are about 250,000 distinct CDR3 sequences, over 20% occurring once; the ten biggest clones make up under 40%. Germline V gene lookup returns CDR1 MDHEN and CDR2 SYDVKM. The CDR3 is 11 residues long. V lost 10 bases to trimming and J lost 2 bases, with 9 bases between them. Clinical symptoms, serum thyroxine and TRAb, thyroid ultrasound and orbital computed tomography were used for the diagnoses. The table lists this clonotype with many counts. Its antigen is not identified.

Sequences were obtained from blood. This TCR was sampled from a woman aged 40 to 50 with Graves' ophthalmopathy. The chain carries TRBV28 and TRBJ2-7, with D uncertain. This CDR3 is CAISKPYEQYF. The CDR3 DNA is TGTGCCATTTCGAAACCCTACGAGCAGTACTTC.